These 17 T cell receptor beta chains share one sample of origin, sequenced in a study of blood T cell repertoires in COVID-19. The assay was immunoSEQ multiplex PCR, and TCRdb's table has in-frame clones only and misses some. Of about 200,000 clones listed, about 88% are singletons. Material for sequencing was peripheral blood. These receptors were obtained from a man aged 60 to 75 with acute or convalescent COVID-19.

The chain has TRBV7-2 and TRBJ2-5; 10 bases agree with TRBD2. This CDR3 is 17 amino acids long. Germline-derived CDR1 and CDR2 are SGHTA and FQGNSA. J gave up 5 bases and V 0 bases, and 9 bases lay outside the gene matches. The CDR3 region is CASSLAGSGGPRETQYF. In DNA, the CDR3 is TGTGCCAGCAGCTTAGCGGGTAGCGGGGGGCCTAGGGAGACCCAGTACTTC.

The V gene is TRBV5-3, the J gene TRBJ2-7; D possibly corresponds to TRBD2 (9 bases). TRBV5-3 is an ORF; its function is uncertain. The CDR3 has 15 amino acids. V lost 4 bases to trimming and J lost 6 bases, with 20 bases between them. The CDR3 sequence: CARSTGTGLACEQYF. In DNA form, the CDR3 reads TGTGCCAGAAGCACGGGGACAGGACTAGCGTGCGAGCAGTACTTC.

The chain combines TRBV5-6 with TRBJ2-2; 8 bases match TRBD1. Germline CDR1 and CDR2: SGHDT and YYEEEE. This CDR3 is 15 amino acids long. V lost 4 bases to trimming and J lost 5 bases; unmatched junction nucleotides: 7. Written as DNA, the CDR3 is TGTGCCAGCAGCCTCCTGGACAGGGAGACCGGGGAGCTGTTTTTT. Encoded protein: CASSLLDRETGELFF.

The chain links TRBV6-2 or TRBV6-3 to TRBJ2-2; 9 nucleotides agree with TRBD2. Germline loops: CDR1 MNHEY, CDR2 SVGEGT. Trimming took 5 bases from V and 6 from J; bases not matched to a gene: 10. The CDR3 is 16 residues long. In DNA form, the CDR3 reads TGTGCCAGCAGTCAGGGACTAGCCCCTCCGCCCGGGGAGCTGTTTTTT. Its translation is CASSQGLAPPPGELFF.

The V gene is TRBV12-5, the J gene TRBJ1-1; 7 positions agree with TRBD1. This CDR3 has 15 residues. Germline V lookup: CDR1 LGHNT, CDR2 FRNRAP. V lost 7 bases to trimming and J lost 1 base; unmatched junction nucleotides: 9. The CDR3 nucleotides are TGTGCTAGTGCCCCGACAGGGCGACCGAACACTGAAGCTTTCTTT. It translates to CASAPTGRPNTEAFF.

This sequence joins TRBV19 and TRBJ2-1, with D perhaps TRBD1 (6 bases). Germline CDR1 LNHDA, CDR2 SQIVND (reference sequence). This CDR3 comprises 18 residues. V shed 5 bases and J shed 2 bases, with 22 bases lying between them. The chain's CDR3 is CASSALAPQGLTYNEQFF. The CDR3 DNA reads TGTGCCAGTAGTGCTCTTGCCCCACAGGGCCTGACCTACAATGAGCAGTTCTTC.

The chain employs TRBV5-5 and TRBJ2-5, with D unresolved. V lost 3 bases to trimming and J lost 1 base, with 4 bases between them. CDR1 and CDR2 (germline): SGHKS, YYEKEE (reference sequence). The CDR3 is 12 amino acids. The CDR3, as DNA: TGTGCCAGCAGCTGGGCCCAAGAGACCCAGTACTTC. Translation: CASSWAQETQYF. The full variable domain, with the rest looked up from reference TRBV5-5 and TRBJ2-5, is DAGVTQSPTHLIKTRGQQVTLRCSPISGHKSVSWYQQVLGQGPQFIFQYYEKEERGRGNFPDRFSARQFPNYSSELNVNALLLGDSALYLCASSWAQETQYFGPGTRLLVL.

This chain connects TRBV19 to TRBJ1-5, with 8 bases fitting TRBD1. The germline V gene has CDR1 LNHDA and CDR2 SQIVND (reference sequence). CDR3 length: 15 residues. With 3 bases clipped from V and 6 bases from J, the junction kept 7 bases outside the gene matches. The CDR3 DNA follows: TGTGCCAGTAGTATCACCCAGGGGGCGGCTCAGCCCCAGCATTTT. Translated, it gives CASSITQGAAQPQHF.

The chain uses TRBV30 and TRBJ2-7; 11 bases agree with TRBD1. V was clipped by 3 bases and J by 6 bases; unmatched bases: 10. Per germline, CDR1 GTSNPN and CDR2 SVGIG (reference sequence). The CDR3 totals 15 residues. The CDR3: CAWSKYGTGGREQYF. The CDR3 nucleotides read TGTGCCTGGAGCAAGTATGGGACAGGGGGGCGCGAGCAGTACTTC.

This clone was seen a handful of times. Written as DNA, the CDR3 is TGTGCCAGCAGCTTAGCGGGACAGAAGGCCGGGGAGCTGTTTTTT. Translated, it gives CASSLAGQKAGELFF. The J gene is TRBJ2-2, the V gene TRBV7-9; 7 nucleotides align to TRBD1. Germline V lookup: CDR1 SEHNR, CDR2 FQNEAQ (reference sequence). The CDR3 loop spans 15 amino acids. V lost 0 bases, J lost 6 bases, and 4 bases stayed unmatched.

The CDR3 sequence is CASSYPRGGWYGYTF. In DNA form, the CDR3 reads TGTGCCAGCAGTTACCCACGCGGGGGCTGGTATGGCTACACCTTC. This sequence joins TRBV6-2 or TRBV6-3 and TRBJ1-2; possibly TRBD1 for D (6 bases). CDR1 MNHEY and CDR2 SVGEGT come from the germline V gene. With 2 bases removed from V and 5 bases from J, the gap between germline ends came to 15 bases. The CDR3 has 15 amino acids.

The genes are TRBV19 and TRBJ1-3; D is possibly TRBD1 (5 bases). V was pared by 8 bases and J by 0 bases, with 11 bases between. There are 14 residues in the CDR3. Germline V gene sequence: CDR1 LNHDA, CDR2 SQIVND (reference sequence). The CDR3 nucleotides read TGTGCCAGTTGGGGCAGCGTCTCTGGAAACACCATATATTTT. Its protein is CASWGSVSGNTIYF.

The chain joins TRBV4-1 to TRBJ2-5; 7 nucleotides agree with TRBD2. V was clipped by 2 bases and J by 5 bases; unmatched bases: 5. CDR1 and CDR2 from the germline V gene are MGHRA and YSYEKL. This CDR3 is 14 amino acids long. This chain's CDR3 is CASSQFYSGETQYF. CDR3 coding DNA: TGCGCCAGCAGCCAATTTTATAGCGGGGAGACCCAGTACTTC.

This chain joins TRBV2 and TRBJ2-3; weak D call: TRBD2 (6 bases). Germline V lookup: CDR1 SNHLY, CDR2 FYNNEI. CDR3 length: 16 residues. Trimming took 6 bases from V and 4 from J, leaving 20 bases between them. The CDR3 bases are TGTGCCAGCAGCGATGATGGGGGGTGGGTCCCAGATACGCAGTATTTT. It translates to CASSDDGGWVPDTQYF.

The chain recombines TRBV5-6 with TRBJ1-2; weak D call: TRBD1 (6 bases). The germline CDR1 and CDR2 sequences are SGHDT and YYEEEE. V was trimmed by 4 bases and J by 4 bases, leaving 17 bases between them. The CDR3 consists of 15 residues. CDR3 sequence: CASSPVSTGSYGYTF. The DNA of the CDR3 is TGTGCCAGCAGCCCGGTCAGTACAGGGTCCTATGGCTACACCTTC.

This chain connects TRBV19 to TRBJ1-4, with D possibly matching TRBD1 (5 bases). The V gene lost 5 bases and the J gene lost 0 bases, with 13 bases spanning the gap. Germline loops: CDR1 LNHDA, CDR2 SQIVND (reference sequence). There are 16 residues in the CDR3. The CDR3 DNA reads TGTGCCAGTAGTTCGACGACAGTTGCAACTAATGAAAAACTGTTTTTT. Its protein is CASSSTTVATNEKLFF.

The J gene is TRBJ1-2, the V gene TRBV2; 7 nucleotides match TRBD1. The CDR3 covers 14 residues. The V and J ends lost 3 bases and 8 bases, in that order; junction bases with no gene match: 9. Germline values: CDR1 SNHLY, CDR2 FYNNEI. The CDR3 nucleotides read TGTGCCAGCAGTGATAACCGACAGGGTGGCGGCTACACCTTC. It is translated as CASSDNRQGGGYTF.